Following are 27 T cell receptor beta chains from one sample sequenced in a study of a mutant IDH1 vaccine in newly diagnosed glioma. No cognate antigen is known for these TCRs. Described time point: week 5, during vaccination. Each dose delivered 300 ug of mutant IDH1 20-mer peptide subcutaneously with imiquimod. The repertoire was sequenced with immunoSEQ multiplex PCR; TCRdb's copy has only in-frame clones and lacks some. Here the sample spans about 27,000 clones, 65% to 85% being singletons. This specimen consisted of PBMCs, obtained from a glioma patient whose treatment included an IDH1 peptide vaccine. The receptors stem from a man aged 35 to 55 with glioma.

The rearrangement uses TRBV11-3 and TRBJ1-1; a possible D gene is TRBD1 (6 bases). Between the trimmed V and J ends, which lost 4 bases and 3 bases, there was a span of 12 bases. Germline V CDR1 and CDR2: SGHNT, YENEEA. The CDR3 covers 14 residues. The CDR3 sequence: CASSSITGYTEAFF. CDR3 nucleotides: TGTGCCAGCAGCTCGATCACAGGGTACACTGAAGCTTTCTTT.

The chain couples TRBV7-2 to TRBJ2-1; D might be TRBD2 (6 bases). Germline CDR1 SGHTA, CDR2 FQGNSA. Trimming pared 1 base from V and 6 bases from J, leaving 13 bases between. The CDR3 consists of 15 residues. In DNA form, the CDR3 reads TGTGCCAGCAGCTTAGGGCGGGGACTCAGCAATGAGCAGTTCTTC. This gives the protein CASSLGRGLSNEQFF.

This clone has only a few counts. V gene TRBV19 combines with J gene TRBJ1-1, with D perhaps matching TRBD1 (5 bases). V was pared by 6 bases and J by 5 bases, with 13 bases between. This CDR3 contains 13 residues. Germline V gene lookup returns CDR1 LNHDA and CDR2 SQIVND (reference sequence). The DNA of the CDR3 is TGTGCCAGTAGCTGGACAACCCGAACTGAAGCTTTCTTT. Its protein is CASSWTTRTEAFF.

V usage is TRBV25-1 and J usage is TRBJ1-4; the D is unclear. Germline V gene lookup returns CDR1 MGHDK and CDR2 SYGVNS. V lost 3 bases and J 8 bases, leaving 22 bases between the germline ends. This CDR3 is 17 amino acids long. CDR3 loop: CASSDPRMGGSGEKLFF. The DNA for the CDR3 is TGTGCCAGCAGTGATCCCAGAATGGGAGGGAGCGGAGAAAAACTGTTTTTT.

This clone came up a few times. The gene calls are TRBV30 and TRBJ2-3, with D hard to call. Germline lookup yields CDR1 GTSNPN and CDR2 SVGIG (reference sequence). The CDR3 loop spans 11 amino acids. Trimming shortened V by 4 bases and J by 5 bases, and 7 bases separated the two germline ends. CDR3: CAWTGQDTQYF. DNA for the CDR3: TGTGCCTGGACCGGCCAAGATACGCAGTATTTT.

The chain combines TRBV27 with TRBJ1-5, with TRBD1 matching over 10 bases. The J segment lost 4 bases and the V segment lost 6 bases, leaving 6 bases of the junction unmatched. This CDR3 contains 15 residues. Germline V lookup: CDR1 MNHEY, CDR2 SMNVEV (reference sequence). The CDR3 loop is CASSDRGRPNQPQHF. The CDR3 DNA reads TGTGCCAGCAGCGACAGGGGGCGACCGAATCAGCCCCAGCATTTT.

V usage is TRBV12-5 and J usage is TRBJ1-2; 8 nucleotides line up with TRBD1. Germline CDR1 LGHNT, CDR2 FRNRAP. Trimming removed 3 bases from V and 8 bases from J; junction bases left unmatched: 11. The CDR3 covers 15 residues. The CDR3 nucleotides read TGTGCTAGTGGTTTTCTGTCAGGGGGCAGGCAGGGCTACACCTTC. Translation gives CASGFLSGGRQGYTF.

The chain is built from TRBV5-4 and TRBJ2-2; D is possibly TRBD1 (6 bases). This CDR3 spans 16 amino acids. Germline values: CDR1 SGHNT, CDR2 YYREEE (reference sequence). Trimming left V 4 bases short and J 6 bases short, with 19 bases between. The CDR3 loop reads CASSPSKGVVAGELFF. The CDR3 coding sequence is TGTGCCAGCAGCCCTAGTAAGGGGGTGGTAGCCGGGGAGCTGTTTTTT.

This clone was found once. CDR3: CASSRTGTGIINEQFF. DNA for the CDR3: TGCGCCAGCAGCCGCACCGGGACAGGGATAATCAATGAGCAGTTCTTC. The rearrangement uses TRBV4-1 and TRBJ2-1, with TRBD1 matching 9 bases. Germline-derived CDR1 and CDR2 are MGHRA and YSYEKL. The CDR3 runs 16 residues. V dropped 4 bases and J dropped 6; count of bases not matched to a gene: 10.

The V gene is TRBV30, the J gene TRBJ1-4; 9 bases line up with TRBD1. The CDR3 consists of 17 residues. CDR1 is GTSNPN and CDR2 is SVGIG in the germline V gene (reference sequence). The J segment lost 8 bases and the V segment lost 2 bases, leaving 15 bases of the junction unmatched. CDR3 region: CAWSSGQGLKGTEKLFF. For the CDR3, the DNA is TGTGCCTGGAGTTCCGGACAGGGGCTGAAGGGTACGGAAAAACTGTTTTTT.

Only one count was recorded for this clone. This chain uses TRBV5-4 with TRBJ1-1, with unresolved D. V dropped 4 bases and J dropped 0 bases, with 10 bases sitting between them. The length of the CDR3 is 14 residues. The V gene's germline CDR1 is SGHNT and CDR2 YYREEE (reference sequence). CDR3 in DNA: TGTGCCAGCAGCGATGGACGTATGAACACTGAAGCTTTCTTT. As protein: CASSDGRMNTEAFF. Drawing the rest from reference TRBV5-4 and TRBJ1-1, the complete variable domain is ETGVTQSPTHLIKTRGQQVTLRCSSQSGHNTVSWYQQALGQGPQFIFQYYREEENGRGNFPPRFSGLQFPNYSSELNVNALELDDSALYLCASSDGRMNTEAFFGQGTRLTVV.

The V and J genes are TRBV18 and TRBJ1-1; TRBD1 matches at 7 bases. The CDR3 has 14 amino acids. J lost 1 base, V lost 3 bases, and 2 bases had no gene match. The germline V gene encodes CDR1 KGHSH and CDR2 LQKENI. CDR3 in DNA: TGTGCCAGCTCACCGGGACAGCAGAACACTGAAGCTTTCTTT. It codes for CASSPGQQNTEAFF.

CDR3 sequence (DNA): TGTGCCAGCAGCTTAATCGGGGACCCCGGCCAAGGAAAACTGTTTTTT. Amino acid sequence: CASSLIGDPGQGKLFF. V is TRBV7-7 and J is TRBJ1-4; TRBD1 is a possible D gene (5 bases). The CDR3 is 16 residues long. CDR1 and CDR2 (germline): SSHAT, FNYEAQ (reference sequence). Trimming cost V 2 bases and J 10 bases, with 20 bases left between them.

The chain uses TRBV29-1 and TRBJ1-2; D remains ambiguous. Germline V gives CDR1 SQVTM, CDR2 ANQGSEA. The CDR3 has 17 amino acids. The V and J ends lost 7 bases and 0 bases respectively, with 24 bases between them. CDR3: CSALPDPREVTNYGYTF. CDR3 sequence (DNA): TGCAGCGCCTTACCGGACCCCCGGGAGGTAACTAACTATGGCTACACCTTC.

The chain joins TRBV10-1 to TRBJ2-2; TRBD1 matches 8 bases. This CDR3 region has 14 residues. Trimming cost V 6 bases and J 5 bases; bases outside gene matches: 5. CDR1 and CDR2 (germline): WNHNN, SYGVQD (reference sequence). CDR3 bases: TGCGCCAGCAGCGATACAGGGGGAACCGGGGAGCTGTTTTTT. Translating gives CASSDTGGTGELFF.

With regard to this clone: The sample has other DNA sequences that encode this CDR3 too. The chain carries TRBV6-5 and TRBJ1-2; TRBD1 might be the D (6 bases). Germline V lookup: CDR1 MNHEY, CDR2 SVGAGI. V was trimmed by 6 bases and J by 2 bases, leaving 10 bases between them. This CDR3 has 13 residues. This chain's CDR3 is CASSPTGNYGYTF. As DNA, the CDR3 is TGTGCCAGCAGCCCTACAGGGAACTATGGCTACACCTTC.

The rearrangement uses TRBV11-3 and TRBJ2-5; D is unclear. CDR1 is SGHNT and CDR2 is YENEEA in the germline V gene. Trimming stripped 7 bases from V and 5 bases from J, with 8 bases between. This CDR3 is built from 11 residues. The CDR3 DNA follows: TGTGCCAGCACTTCCCGCGAGACCCAGTACTTC. Translation: CASTSRETQYF.

The genes are TRBV7-8 and TRBJ1-6; tentatively, D is TRBD1 (5 bases). Trimming cost V 5 bases and J 8 bases, with 22 bases left between them. Germline V gene data show CDR1 as SGHVS and CDR2 as FQNEAQ. CDR3 length: 17 residues. In DNA, the CDR3 is TGTGCCAGCAGCCAAAACATTGGGGGATCGTCCGATTCACCCCTCCACTTT. Its translation is CASSQNIGGSSDSPLHF. Looking up the rest from reference TRBV7-8 and TRBJ1-6 gives the full variable domain: GAGVSQSPRYKVAKRGQDVALRCDPISGHVSLFWYQQALGQGPEFLTYFQNEAQLDKSGLPSDRFFAERPEGSVSTLKIQRTQQEDSAVYLCASSQNIGGSSDSPLHFGNGTRLTVT.

In regard to this clone: Other DNA variants within this sample encode the same CDR3. The rearrangement uses TRBV28 and TRBJ2-5; 12 bases align to TRBD2. Germline lookup yields CDR1 MDHEN and CDR2 SYDVKM. The CDR3 extends over 15 amino acids. V lost 2 bases, J lost 2 bases, and 0 bases stayed unmatched. The CDR3 reads CASSLTSGGQETQYF. In nucleotides, the CDR3 is TGTGCCAGCAGTTTAACTAGCGGGGGGCAAGAGACCCAGTACTTC.

The gene calls are TRBV7-8 and TRBJ2-7; D call uncertain. Looked up from germline, CDR1 is SGHVS and CDR2 is FQNEAQ. The CDR3 consists of 13 residues. The V end lost 1 base, the J end lost 4 bases, and 8 bases lay between the germline ends. CDR3 protein: CASSLGGPYEQYF. As DNA, the CDR3 is TGTGCCAGCAGCTTAGGTGGACCTTACGAGCAGTACTTC.

The CDR3 DNA sequence: TGTGCCAGCAGCCTCACAGGGAGGGGCACCGGGGAGCTGTTTTTT. Protein product: CASSLTGRGTGELFF. V gene TRBV9 combines with J gene TRBJ2-2; possible D gene TRBD2, 7 bases. V was clipped by 4 bases and J by 4 bases, with 14 bases between them. The CDR3 loop spans 15 amino acids. The germline V gene has CDR1 SGDLS and CDR2 YYNGEE.

J is TRBJ1-5 and V is TRBV5-1; 7 bases agree with TRBD1. The CDR3 runs 15 residues. J lost 0 bases, V lost 5 bases, and 5 bases had no gene match. Germline loops: CDR1 SGHRS, CDR2 YFSETQ. The CDR3 here is CASRGQFNSNQPQHF. The CDR3 DNA reads TGCGCCAGCAGGGGACAGTTCAATAGCAATCAGCCCCAGCATTTT.

J is TRBJ2-3 and V is TRBV9; 7 bases line up with TRBD1. The CDR3 totals 16 residues. The junction had 11 bases not matched to a gene; V was cut back by 3 bases and J by 4 bases. Germline CDR1 and CDR2: SGDLS and YYNGEE. This chain's CDR3 is CASSAKGGVIADTQYF. The DNA of the CDR3 is TGTGCCAGCAGCGCTAAAGGGGGCGTAATTGCAGATACGCAGTATTTT.

The J gene is TRBJ1-2, the V gene TRBV11-2, with D uncertain. This CDR3 is built from 12 residues. Trimming took off 0 bases at V and 8 bases at J, with 7 bases between the two ends. Germline V gene lookup returns CDR1 SGHAT and CDR2 FQNNGV. CDR3 coding DNA: TGTGCCAGCAGCTTAGAGGCCGTCGGCTACACCTTC. Its translation is CASSLEAVGYTF.

This rearrangement joins TRBV6-4 to TRBJ2-1, with 10 bases matching TRBD2. The CDR3 runs 17 residues. Germline assignment: CDR1 MRHNA and CDR2 SNTAGT. The V segment lost 2 bases and the J segment 9 bases; nucleotides outside the gene matches: 13. The CDR3 loop is CASSDRFGTSAIGEQFF. CDR3 coding DNA: TGTGCCAGCAGTGACAGATTTGGGACTAGCGCGATCGGTGAGCAGTTCTTC.

This clone is a singleton in its sample. J is TRBJ1-1 and V is TRBV6-6; D is unclear. Germline V gene lookup returns CDR1 MNHNY and CDR2 SVGAGI (reference sequence). V was trimmed by 6 bases and J by 5 bases, leaving 13 bases between them. CDR3 length equals 13 residues. Here the CDR3 reads CASSRPAGTEAFF. The CDR3 bases are TGTGCCAGCAGCCGTCCCGCCGGGACTGAAGCTTTCTTT.

This rearrangement joins TRBV2 to TRBJ2-1; D may be TRBD1 (6 bases). V was clipped by 3 bases and J by 5 bases, with 14 bases between them. The CDR3 contains 15 residues. The V gene's germline CDR1 is SNHLY and CDR2 FYNNEI. As DNA, the CDR3 is TGTGCCAGCAGTGAGTTTCAGGGGAGAAACAATGAGCAGTTCTTC. This translates into CASSEFQGRNNEQFF.